This record looks at one T cell receptor beta chain sequence and its context. What it binds is unknown. This sample stems from a study of early T cells in non-severe SARS-CoV-2 infection. Study-wide points: The study's VDJdb matching favored anti-spike CD8 responses and missed private and CD4 specificities.

The germline V gene has CDR1 ENHRY and CDR2 SYGVKD. The CDR3 contains 15 residues. V was shortened by 3 bases and J by 3 bases, with 15 bases between the two germline ends. Individual cDNA molecules received unique molecular identifiers. TCRdb processed the 5' RACE reads anew with MiXCR; each CDR3 protein has one entry. The sample has 80,000 or so distinct CDR3 sequences; over 5% are singletons. V is TRBV10-3 and J is TRBJ2-7; D is uncertain. This TCR derives from an adult who was a healthcare worker with PCR-confirmed SARS-CoV-2 infection or an uninfected control (not recorded which). The sequenced sample was whole blood. The CDR3: CAISDVLLDHYEQYF. The CDR3 DNA is TGTGCCATCAGTGATGTACTCCTCGACCACTACGAGCAGTACTTC.